This TCR beta chain was sequenced during a study of T cell changes during pregnancy in multiple sclerosis. The assay was immunoSEQ multiplex PCR, and TCRdb's table has in-frame clones only and misses some. This table holds around 68,000 clones, about 90% found once. V dropped 0 bases and J dropped 0; count of bases not matched to a gene: 1. The germline gives CDR1 MNHEY, CDR2 SVGAGI. CDR3 length: 16 amino acids. The sequencing used CD4+ T cells from peripheral blood mononuclear cells, collected before pregnancy. The sequence was obtained from a female donor with multiple sclerosis, enrolled in a pregnancy study. The chain is built from TRBV6-5 and TRBJ1-3; TRBD1 matches at 8 bases. The CDR3 DNA reads TGTGCCAGCAGTTACTCGACAGGGGCCTCTGGAAACACCATATATTTT. As protein: CASSYSTGASGNTIYF.